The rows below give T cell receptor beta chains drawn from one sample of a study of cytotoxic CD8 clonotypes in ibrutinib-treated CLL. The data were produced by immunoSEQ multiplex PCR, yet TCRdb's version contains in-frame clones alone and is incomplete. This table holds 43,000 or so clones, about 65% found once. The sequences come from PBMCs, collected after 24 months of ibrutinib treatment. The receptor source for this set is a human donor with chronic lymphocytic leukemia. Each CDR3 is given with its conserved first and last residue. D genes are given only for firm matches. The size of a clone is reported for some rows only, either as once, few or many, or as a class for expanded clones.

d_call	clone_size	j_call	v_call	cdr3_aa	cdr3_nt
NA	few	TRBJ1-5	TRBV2	CASSEGQSNQPQHF	TGTGCCAGCAGTGAAGGGCAGAGCAATCAGCCCCAGCATTTT
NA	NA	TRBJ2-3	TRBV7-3	CASSLEGGVETDTQYF	TGTGCCAGCAGCTTAGAGGGCGGGGTGGAGACAGATACGCAGTATTTT
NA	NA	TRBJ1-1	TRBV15	CATSRVEGHMNTEAFF	TGTGCCACCAGCAGAGTTGAGGGGCATATGAACACTGAAGCTTTCTTT
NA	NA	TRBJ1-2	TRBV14	CASSQAQSWGGYTF	TGTGCCAGCAGCCAGGCCCAAAGCTGGGGCGGCTACACCTTC
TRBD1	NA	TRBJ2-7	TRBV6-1	CASSGGTGFGEQYF	TGTGCCAGCAGTGGAGGGACAGGGTTTGGCGAGCAGTACTTC
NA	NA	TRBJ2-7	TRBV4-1	CASSQEGDFYEQYF	TGCGCCAGCAGCCAAGAGGGGGACTTCTACGAGCAGTACTTC
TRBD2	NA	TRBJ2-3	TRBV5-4	CASSPRGGYTDTQYF	TGTGCCAGCAGCCCCCGGGGGGGATACACAGATACGCAGTATTTT
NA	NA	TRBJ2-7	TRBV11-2	CASSLGPGLYEQYF	TGTGCCAGCAGCTTAGGACCGGGCCTCTACGAGCAGTACTTC
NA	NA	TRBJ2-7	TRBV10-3	CAIRRDGIYEQYF	TGTGCCATCAGGAGGGACGGAATCTACGAGCAGTACTTC
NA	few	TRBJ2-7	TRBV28	CARPRRGVYEQYF	TGTGCCAGACCACGCAGGGGCGTATACGAGCAGTACTTC
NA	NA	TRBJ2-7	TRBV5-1	CASSAGSRAYEQYF	TGCGCCAGCAGCGCCGGTAGCAGGGCCTACGAGCAGTACTTC
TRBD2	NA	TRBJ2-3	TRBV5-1	CASSLGLAGIDTQYF	TGCGCCAGCAGCTTAGGGCTAGCGGGAATAGATACGCAGTATTTT
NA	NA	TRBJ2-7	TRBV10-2	CASSESLKTYEQYF	TGCGCCAGCAGTGAGTCGTTAAAAACCTACGAGCAGTACTTC
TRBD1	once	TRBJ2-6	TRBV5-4	CASSSPGQGAGANVLTF	TGTGCCAGCAGCTCCCCGGGACAGGGGGCTGGGGCCAACGTCCTGACTTTC
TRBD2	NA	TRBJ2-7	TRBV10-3	CAISEWRAGVSYEQYF	TGTGCCATCAGTGAGTGGCGAGCGGGGGTCTCCTACGAGCAGTACTTC
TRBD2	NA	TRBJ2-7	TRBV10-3	CAISGTSGGFYEQYF	TGTGCCATCAGTGGGACTAGCGGGGGATTCTACGAGCAGTACTTC
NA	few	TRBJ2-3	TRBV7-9	CASSVTDTQYF	TGTGCCAGCAGCGTAACAGATACGCAGTATTTT
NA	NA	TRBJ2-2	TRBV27	CASSHVTKNTGELFF	TGTGCCAGCAGTCACGTAACTAAGAACACCGGGGAGCTGTTTTTT
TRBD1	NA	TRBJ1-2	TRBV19	CASSPGQGNYGYTF	TGTGCCAGTAGTCCGGGACAGGGTAACTATGGCTACACCTTC
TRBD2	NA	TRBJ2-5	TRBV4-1	CASSQDPAGYQETQYF	TGCGCCAGCAGCCAAGATCCAGCGGGGTACCAAGAGACCCAGTACTTC
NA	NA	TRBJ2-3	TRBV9	CASSVEPDTQYF	TGTGCCAGCAGCGTAGAGCCAGATACGCAGTATTTT
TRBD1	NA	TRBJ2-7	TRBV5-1	CASSHLWTGQIF	TGCGCCAGCAGCCATTTGTGGACAGGGCAAATTTTT
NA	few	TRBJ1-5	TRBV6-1	CASSEFDARHF	TGTGCCAGCAGTGAATTCGACGCCCGGCATTTT
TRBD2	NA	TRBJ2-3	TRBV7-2	CASSLVAGGPADTQYF	TGTGCCAGCAGCTTAGTTGCGGGGGGGCCAGCAGATACGCAGTATTTT
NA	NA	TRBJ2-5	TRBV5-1	CASSLSGGKETQYF	TGCGCCAGCAGCTTGTCCGGGGGAAAAGAGACCCAGTACTTC
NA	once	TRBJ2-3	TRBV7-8	CASSLLAGSFNTDTQYF	TGTGCCAGCAGCTTATTGGCCGGGAGTTTTAACACAGATACGCAGTATTTT
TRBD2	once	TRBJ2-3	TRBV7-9	CASSPLGLAGSPADTQYF	TGTGCCAGCAGCCCCCTGGGACTAGCGGGGAGTCCTGCAGATACGCAGTATTTT
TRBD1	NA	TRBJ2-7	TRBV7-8	CASSLGQGAEEQYF	TGTGCCAGCAGCTTAGGGCAGGGGGCTGAGGAGCAGTACTTC
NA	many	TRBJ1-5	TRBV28	CASSPGGANLYNQPQHF	TGTGCCAGCAGTCCTGGGGGGGCTAACCTTTACAATCAGCCCCAGCATTTT
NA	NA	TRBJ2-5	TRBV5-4	CASSSPSRTASETQYF	TGTGCCAGCAGCTCCCCAAGCAGGACGGCTAGCGAGACCCAGTACTTC
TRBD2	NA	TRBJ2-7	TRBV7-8	CASSFSGRGVGEQYF	TGTGCCAGCAGCTTTAGCGGGAGGGGAGTGGGTGAGCAGTACTTC
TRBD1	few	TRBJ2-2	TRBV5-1	CASSTGTVTGELFF	TGCGCCAGCAGCACCGGGACAGTCACCGGGGAGCTGTTTTTT
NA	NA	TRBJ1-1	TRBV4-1	CASSQGGTFSTEAFF	TGCGCCAGCAGCCAAGGGGGGACATTCTCCACTGAAGCTTTCTTT
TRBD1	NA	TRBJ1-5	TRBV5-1	CASSPQGGTGDNQPQHF	TGCGCCAGCAGCCCCCAGGGGGGGACAGGGGACAATCAGCCCCAGCATTTT
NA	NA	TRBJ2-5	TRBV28	CASSERRIQETQYF	TGTGCCAGCAGCGAGAGGCGGATCCAAGAGACCCAGTACTTC